The 25 T cell receptor beta chains given below trace back to one sample, sequenced in a study of cytomegalovirus exposure and HLA in healthy donors. The PCR had 60 Vbeta and 13 Jbeta primers. Profiled with immunoSEQ multiplex PCR; TCRdb holds only in-frame clones, not every one. The table includes roughly 150,000 clones, 70% to 80% detected once. Sample: PBMCs. The receptors here all came from a man aged 35-49 years in good health and CMV-seronegative.

This chain links TRBV6-1 with TRBJ2-7; maybe TRBD2 (6 bases). The CDR3 length is 14 residues. V shed 4 bases and J shed 12 bases, with 22 bases lying between them. Per the germline V gene, CDR1 is MNHNS and CDR2 is SASEGT. CDR3 bases: TGTGCCAGCAGTGTCCGGGAGCAAACTACTACACGGTACTTC. This sequence encodes CASSVREQTTTRYF.

This clone appeared once. The chain is built from TRBV6-5 and TRBJ2-5; perhaps TRBD2 as D (7 bases). The end of the DNA aligns better with TRBJ2-7, so the J call may be wrong. CDR1 is MNHEY, CDR2 SVGAGI, per germline. CDR3 length: 15 residues. The CDR3 DNA sequence: TGTGCCAGCAGTTACGGGGGGCGGGAGTACGACGAGCAGTACTTC. Translation: CASSYGGREYDEQYF.

The chain uses TRBV18 and TRBJ1-5; D is possibly TRBD1 (5 bases). The germline V and J ends were trimmed by 3 bases and 7 bases, with 13 bases remaining between them. CDR3 size: 14 residues. Per germline, CDR1 KGHSH and CDR2 LQKENI. The CDR3 sequence: CASSPGGEEQPQHF. The DNA of the CDR3 is TGTGCCAGCTCACCGGGAGGGGAGGAACAGCCCCAGCATTTT.

V usage is TRBV10-3 and J usage is TRBJ2-6, with TRBD1 matching 8 bases. Per germline, CDR1 ENHRY and CDR2 SYGVKD. Trimming took 1 base from V and 4 from J; bases not matched to a gene: 6. The CDR3 extends over 17 amino acids. The CDR3, as DNA: TGTGCCATCAGTGAGTACCGGACAGGGAACGGGGCCAACGTCCTGACTTTC. It translates to CAISEYRTGNGANVLTF.

This clone was observed once. The chain recombines TRBV4-2 with TRBJ2-5, with 7 positions matching TRBD1. J gave up 5 bases and V 3 bases, and 15 bases lay outside the gene matches. The CDR3 contains 17 residues. Germline V gene data show CDR1 as LGHNA and CDR2 as YNFKEQ. CDR3 DNA: TGTGCCAGCAGCCAGGATATAGACAGGGTGTTGAGGGAGACCCAGTACTTC. Its translation: CASSQDIDRVLRETQYF.

This rearrangement joins TRBV6-1 to TRBJ2-7, with D tentatively TRBD1 (6 bases). The V and J ends lost 4 bases and 3 bases respectively, with 16 bases between them. The CDR3 contains 15 residues. The germline V gene has CDR1 MNHNS and CDR2 SASEGT. CDR3 sequence (DNA): TGTGCCAGCAGTGCAAGACAGGCCCTCGACTACGAGCAGTACGTC. It yields the protein CASSARQALDYEQYV.

The CDR3 reads CASSPRAAPDNEQFF. For the CDR3, the DNA is TGTGCCAGCTCACCCAGGGCCGCCCCAGACAATGAGCAGTTCTTC. The V call is TRBV18, the J call TRBJ2-1; tentatively, D is TRBD1 (5 bases). Germline CDR1 and CDR2: KGHSH and LQKENI. CDR3 size: 15 residues. V was clipped by 3 bases and J by 5 bases, with 14 bases between them.

V gene TRBV7-7 combines with J gene TRBJ2-1; 8 bases agree with TRBD2. The V segment lost 5 bases and the J segment 9 bases; nucleotides outside the gene matches: 9. This CDR3 comprises 14 residues. Germline loops: CDR1 SSHAT, CDR2 FNYEAQ (reference sequence). The CDR3 DNA sequence: TGTGCCAGCAGCCCTACGGGAGGGCCAGGTGAGCAGTTCTTC. Amino acids: CASSPTGGPGEQFF.

The rearrangement joins TRBV28 to TRBJ2-1; 7 bases are shared with TRBD1. The CDR3 spans 12 residues. The V gene end was trimmed by 5 bases and the J gene end by 8 bases; junction bases not matched to a gene: 3. Germline assignment: CDR1 MDHEN and CDR2 SYDVKM. The CDR3 sequence: CASSPGGHEQFF. CDR3 nucleotide sequence: TGTGCCAGCAGTCCAGGGGGTCATGAGCAGTTCTTC.

The V and J genes are TRBV7-9 and TRBJ2-2; D might be TRBD1 (6 bases). The CDR3 extends over 16 amino acids. From germline, CDR1 is SEHNR and CDR2 FQNEAQ (reference sequence). Trimming stripped 5 bases from V and 0 bases from J, with 13 bases between. CDR3 DNA: TGTGCCAGCAGCACCCCCAGGGGACCGAACACCGGGGAGCTGTTTTTT. As protein: CASSTPRGPNTGELFF.

The chain recombines TRBV7-2 with TRBJ2-5, with 13 bases aligning to TRBD2. CDR1 and CDR2 (germline): SGHTA, FQGNSA. The CDR3 runs to 15 residues. Trimming removed 4 bases from V and 4 bases from J; junction bases left unmatched: 3. This CDR3 reads CASSWTSGSGETQYF. CDR3 bases: TGTGCCAGCAGCTGGACTAGCGGGAGCGGAGAGACCCAGTACTTC.

The rearrangement uses TRBV5-1 and TRBJ2-2; maybe TRBD2 (6 bases). The length of the CDR3 is 15 residues. The germline V gene has CDR1 SGHRS and CDR2 YFSETQ. Deletions cut 1 base from V and 7 bases from J, with 14 bases between. The CDR3 loop reads CASSLIRERNGELFF. CDR3 DNA sequence: TGCGCCAGCAGCTTGATACGGGAGAGGAACGGGGAGCTGTTTTTT.

This clone showed up just a few times. The V gene is TRBV7-2, the J gene TRBJ2-1; 7 nucleotides match TRBD2. Germline loops: CDR1 SGHTA, CDR2 FQGNSA. The CDR3 loop spans 12 amino acids. Germline trimming cut 3 bases from V and 10 bases from J; bases unmatched to any gene: 3. Here the CDR3 DNA reads TGTGCCAGCAGCTTGGGAGGGAGAGAGCAGTTCTTC. It codes for CASSLGGREQFF.

V gene TRBV7-8 combines with J gene TRBJ2-3; weak D call: TRBD1 (5 bases). This CDR3 is 13 amino acids long. Germline loops: CDR1 SGHVS, CDR2 FQNEAQ. V was shortened by 2 bases and J by 7 bases, with 10 bases between the two germline ends. The CDR3 DNA sequence: TGTGCCAGCAGCTTAAAACAGGACAATACGCAGTATTTT. Residues: CASSLKQDNTQYF.

The V call is TRBV4-1, the J call TRBJ2-5; TRBD2 is a possible D gene (5 bases). There are 16 residues in the CDR3. The V and J ends lost 1 base and 2 bases respectively, with 14 bases between them. Germline V gene lookup returns CDR1 MGHRA and CDR2 YSYEKL. CDR3 DNA: TGCGCCAGCAGCCAAGGGGTGACTACACGACAAGAGACCCAGTACTTC. This sequence encodes CASSQGVTTRQETQYF.

This rearrangement joins TRBV10-3 to TRBJ1-2; D is ambiguous. V lost 0 bases and J 5 bases, leaving 7 bases between the germline ends. Germline V gene sequence: CDR1 ENHRY, CDR2 SYGVKD. This CDR3 region has 13 residues. The CDR3 protein is CAISESTSYGYTF. The CDR3 nucleotides read TGTGCCATCAGTGAGTCGACATCTTATGGCTACACCTTC.

The rearrangement links TRBV5-4 to TRBJ1-1; TRBD1 matches at 7 bases. CDR3 length: 14 amino acids. Germline V gene lookup returns CDR1 SGHNT and CDR2 YYREEE (reference sequence). The V segment lost 2 bases and the J segment 1 base; nucleotides outside the gene matches: 2. The CDR3 sequence: CASSFRDRNTEAFF. CDR3 coding DNA: TGTGCCAGCAGCTTCAGGGACAGGAACACTGAAGCTTTCTTT.

V gene TRBV29-1 combines with J gene TRBJ2-2, with 14 bases fitting TRBD2. Germline CDR1 and CDR2: SQVTM and ANQGSEA. The CDR3 is 17 amino acids. V trimming: 4 bases; J trimming: 4 bases; junction bases outside the gene matches: 8. This chain's CDR3 is CSVAGLAGETITGELFF. The CDR3 region has the DNA TGCAGCGTTGCGGGACTAGCGGGAGAGACGATCACCGGGGAGCTGTTTTTT.

The chain is built from TRBV9 and TRBJ2-3, with 9 bases lining up with TRBD1. With V trimmed by 6 bases and J by 0 bases, 2 bases remained unmatched. The germline V gene has CDR1 SGDLS and CDR2 YYNGEE. CDR3 length: 14 amino acids. This CDR3 is CASTGTGSTDTQYF. CDR3 sequence (DNA): TGTGCCAGCACCGGGACAGGGAGCACAGATACGCAGTATTTT.

The CDR3 reads CASSPDTNNEKLFF. CDR3 DNA: TGCGCCAGCAGCCCGGACACGAATAATGAAAAACTGTTTTTT. The J gene is TRBJ1-4, the V gene TRBV5-1, with a weak D call TRBD1 (5 bases). CDR3 length equals 14 residues. Germline V gene sequence: CDR1 SGHRS, CDR2 YFSETQ. V lost 4 bases to trimming and J lost 4 bases, with 11 bases between them.

The CDR3 bases are TGTGCCAGCAGCTTAGCCGAGACTAGCGGACACAGCTACGAGCAGTACTTC. Its protein is CASSLAETSGHSYEQYF. The chain has TRBV7-9 and TRBJ2-7; TRBD2 aligns across 9 bases. The V gene's germline CDR1 is SEHNR and CDR2 FQNEAQ (reference sequence). V dropped 0 bases and J dropped 3; count of bases not matched to a gene: 9. CDR3 length: 17 amino acids.

The V call is TRBV19, the J call TRBJ1-5, with D maybe TRBD1 (6 bases). V was clipped by 5 bases and J by 7 bases, with 12 bases between them. Germline V gene data show CDR1 as LNHDA and CDR2 as SQIVND (reference sequence). This CDR3 region has 13 residues. The chain's CDR3 is CASSAGARQPQHF. Written as DNA, the CDR3 is TGTGCCAGTAGTGCGGGGGCGCGGCAGCCCCAGCATTTT.

The chain links TRBV19 to TRBJ2-3; TRBD2 is a possible D gene (5 bases). The CDR3 covers 15 residues. Germline CDR1 and CDR2: LNHDA and SQIVND (reference sequence). V was shortened by 5 bases and J by 2 bases, with 14 bases between the two germline ends. CDR3 nucleotide sequence: TGTGCCAGTAGTTCCGAGGGTTGGGACACAGATACGCAGTATTTT. It specifies CASSSEGWDTDTQYF.

The gene calls are TRBV18 and TRBJ1-1, with a possible D match to TRBD1 (6 bases). This CDR3 region has 15 residues. The germline CDR1 and CDR2 sequences are KGHSH and LQKENI. V lost 5 bases to trimming and J lost 0 bases, with 13 bases between them. CDR3 sequence reads: CASSFGTTMNTEAFF. The CDR3 nucleotides read TGTGCCAGCTCATTTGGGACAACAATGAACACTGAAGCTTTCTTT. Looking up the rest from reference TRBV18 and TRBJ1-1 gives the full variable domain: NAGVMQNPRHLVRRRGQEARLRCSPMKGHSHVYWYRQLPEEGLKFMVYLQKENIIDESGMPKERFSAEFPKEGPSILRIQQVVRGDSAAYFCASSFGTTMNTEAFFGQGTRLTVV.

The chain recombines TRBV6-4 with TRBJ2-2, with 12 positions matching TRBD2. Trimming cost V 2 bases and J 3 bases; bases outside gene matches: 4. The germline V gene has CDR1 MRHNA and CDR2 SNTAGT. The CDR3 is 17 amino acids. The CDR3 here is CASSDGLAGPHTGELFF. The CDR3 DNA follows: TGTGCCAGCAGTGACGGACTAGCGGGGCCCCACACCGGGGAGCTGTTTTTT.